One sample yielded the 17 T cell receptor beta chains listed below, sequenced in a study of CD4 T cells in relation to SARS-CoV-2 and coronaviruses. Generated by immunoSEQ multiplex PCR, the TCRdb table keeps only in-frame clones and is missing some. The sample yields over 15,000 clones, 70% to 80% seen once. These TCRs are of unknown antigen specificity. CD4+ T cells from unexposed donors were obtained before the COVID-19 pandemic (2011-2018). CD4+ T cells were isolated from the cells after around 11 days of culture. The sample taken for sequencing was CD4+ T cells from PBMCs, cultured in vitro. The receptors were sampled from a human donor in good health.

V usage is TRBV28 and J usage is TRBJ2-7; TRBD1 aligns across 7 bases. Germline loops: CDR1 MDHEN, CDR2 SYDVKM. V trimming: 7 bases; J trimming: 3 bases; junction bases outside the gene matches: 9. The CDR3 covers 14 residues. This chain's CDR3 is CASTPGTEHYEQYF. The CDR3 DNA reads TGTGCCAGCACACCCGGGACAGAGCACTACGAGCAGTACTTC. Drawing the rest from reference TRBV28 and TRBJ2-7, the complete variable domain is DVKVTQSSRYLVKRTGEKVFLECVQDMDHENMFWYRQDPGLGLRLIYFSYDVKMKEKGDIPEGYSVSREKKERFSLILESASTNQTSMYLCASTPGTEHYEQYFGPGTRLTVT.

The chain couples TRBV5-1 to TRBJ1-2; TRBD1 matches 9 bases. Germline trimming cut 2 bases from V and 8 bases from J; bases unmatched to any gene: 7. CDR3 length equals 14 residues. Germline lookup yields CDR1 SGHRS and CDR2 YFSETQ. The CDR3 nucleotides are TGCGCCAGCAGCTTCAATGGACAGGGGAAAGGCTACACCTTC. This sequence encodes CASSFNGQGKGYTF.

The chain has TRBV21-1 and TRBJ1-2; the table gives TRBD1 as D, unverified against the DNA. TRBV21-1 is a known pseudogene. This CDR3 contains 17 residues. This CDR3 reads CASSSVSGTGPNYGYTF. In DNA, the CDR3 is TGTGCCAGCAGCTCAGTTTCCGGGACAGGCCCTAACTATGGCTACACCTTC.

This clone was found a few times. The V call is TRBV13, the J call TRBJ1-1, with D possibly TRBD1 on 5 matching bases. There are 17 residues in the CDR3. Trimming took off 3 bases at V and 3 bases at J, with 20 bases between the two ends. Germline-derived CDR1 and CDR2 are PRHDT and FYEKMQ (reference sequence). The CDR3 nucleotides are TGTGCCAGCAGCTTCATCAGGGACGGCCGAGGGTACACTGAAGCTTTCTTT. Amino acid sequence: CASSFIRDGRGYTEAFF.

The chain carries TRBV19 and TRBJ2-5; perhaps D is TRBD1 or TRBD2 (5 bases each). CDR1 LNHDA and CDR2 SQIVND come from the germline V gene (reference sequence). The CDR3 covers 13 residues. V was trimmed by 5 bases and J by 2 bases, leaving 9 bases between them. The CDR3 spells CASSRDGQETQYF. Here the CDR3 DNA reads TGTGCCAGTAGTCGGGACGGACAAGAGACCCAGTACTTC.

The V and J genes are TRBV19 and TRBJ2-7; the D gene could be TRBD1 or TRBD2 (5 bases each). The CDR3 consists of 15 residues. Germline V lookup: CDR1 LNHDA, CDR2 SQIVND (reference sequence). Trimming took off 4 bases at V and 1 base at J, with 14 bases between the two ends. The CDR3 DNA reads TGTGCCAGTAGTACTCGGACAAGAGGGTCCTACGAGCAGTACTTC. This codes for CASSTRTRGSYEQYF.

CDR3 region: CASRQTGQGSGYTF. As DNA, the CDR3 is TGTGCCAGCAGACAAACGGGACAGGGCTCTGGCTACACCTTC. The V call is TRBV6-5, the J call TRBJ1-2, with TRBD1 identical over 9 bases. The J segment lost 7 bases and the V segment lost 6 bases, leaving 9 bases of the junction unmatched. Germline loops: CDR1 MNHEY, CDR2 SVGAGI. This CDR3 comprises 14 residues.

The J gene is TRBJ2-7, the V gene TRBV30; TRBD2 matches at 7 bases. This CDR3 is 13 amino acids long. Germline V gives CDR1 GTSNPN, CDR2 SVGIG (reference sequence). V lost 2 bases and J lost 6; bases outside the gene matches: 7. In nucleotides, the CDR3 is TGTGCCTGGAGTACCCAGGGAGGGGCCGAGCAGTACTTC. Amino acid sequence: CAWSTQGGAEQYF.

The chain joins TRBV6-2 or TRBV6-3 to TRBJ1-5; tentative D call: TRBD1 (6 bases). The length of the CDR3 is 15 residues. Per the germline V gene, CDR1 is MNHEY and CDR2 is SVGEGT. Trimming left V 5 bases short and J 3 bases short, with 14 bases between. For the CDR3, the DNA is TGTGCCAGCAGTCAGACGGGGGGGCTCAATCAGCCCCAGCATTTT. Amino acids: CASSQTGGLNQPQHF.

The chain couples TRBV18 to TRBJ1-1; tentative D call: TRBD1 (5 bases). Trimming cost V 4 bases and J 1 base, with 16 bases left between them. Germline V CDR1 and CDR2: KGHSH, LQKENI. This CDR3 region has 16 residues. This CDR3 reads CASSLQTGTANTEAFF. CDR3 sequence (DNA): TGTGCCAGCTCACTTCAAACCGGGACGGCGAACACTGAAGCTTTCTTT.

This rearrangement joins TRBV24-1 to TRBJ1-5; D is ambiguous. Trimming took off 0 bases at V and 0 bases at J, with 11 bases between the two ends. Germline CDR1 KGHDR, CDR2 SFDVKD. This CDR3 comprises 17 residues. The CDR3 region is CATSDLRAANSNQPQHF. For the CDR3, the DNA is TGTGCCACCAGTGATTTGCGGGCAGCTAATAGCAATCAGCCCCAGCATTTT.

J is TRBJ2-7 and V is TRBV27; D call uncertain. Trimming cost V 3 bases and J 3 bases, with 9 bases left between them. Germline assignment: CDR1 MNHEY and CDR2 SMNVEV (reference sequence). This CDR3 has 13 residues. This chain's CDR3 is CASSFMPHYEQYF. Here the CDR3 DNA reads TGTGCCAGCAGTTTCATGCCCCACTACGAGCAGTACTTC.

The rearrangement joins TRBV10-3 to TRBJ1-2; no firm D call. The CDR3 covers 15 residues. Germline V CDR1 and CDR2: ENHRY, SYGVKD. Trimming pared 0 bases from V and 3 bases from J, leaving 11 bases between. CDR3 loop: CAISESGGSDYGYTF. DNA for the CDR3: TGTGCCATCAGTGAGTCAGGAGGGAGCGACTATGGCTACACCTTC.

The chain joins TRBV3-1 (or the pseudogene TRBV3-2) to TRBJ2-5; D may be TRBD1 or TRBD2 (5 bases each). The V end was cut by 8 bases, the J end by 4 bases, with 14 bases between. The CDR3 loop spans 13 amino acids. The germline V gene encodes CDR1 LGHDT and CDR2 YNNKEL (reference sequence). CDR3 amino acids: CASFQSGAETQYF. The CDR3 coding sequence is TGTGCCAGCTTCCAGTCCGGGGCAGAGACCCAGTACTTC.

The V and J genes are TRBV30 and TRBJ2-6; D is unclear. V was trimmed by 3 bases and J by 0 bases, leaving 6 bases between them. Per the germline V gene, CDR1 is GTSNPN and CDR2 is SVGIG (reference sequence). The CDR3 extends over 14 amino acids. The CDR3, as DNA: TGTGCCTGGAGACTGACCTCTGGGGCCAACGTCCTGACTTTC. Translated, it gives CAWRLTSGANVLTF.

The chain's CDR3 is CASSPTGDGYTF. In DNA, the CDR3 is TGTGCCAGCTCACCGACAGGGGATGGCTACACCTTC. The genes are TRBV18 and TRBJ1-2; 8 bases line up with TRBD1. This CDR3 contains 12 residues. Trimming at V came to 3 bases and at J to 6 bases, leaving 0 bases not matched to a gene. Germline CDR1 is KGHSH and CDR2 is LQKENI.

This clone was picked up one time. This rearrangement joins TRBV24-1 to TRBJ2-1; TRBD2 agrees at 12 bases. The V gene's germline CDR1 is KGHDR and CDR2 SFDVKD. The CDR3 length is 16 residues. J was trimmed by 7 bases and V by 5 bases; bases with no gene match: 8. The chain's CDR3 is CATSAPSGRAGNEQFF. CDR3 coding DNA: TGTGCCACCAGTGCCCCTAGCGGGAGGGCCGGGAATGAGCAGTTCTTC.